This TCR beta chain appears in the sequencing data of a study of shared clonotypes between healthy human individuals. Study-level results: Non-shared clonotypes showed lower generation probabilities than clonotypes common to all four donors.

There are 16 residues in the CDR3. Trimming took 1 base from V and 6 from J; bases not matched to a gene: 7. The germline V gene has CDR1 SGHRS and CDR2 YFSETQ. Measured with immunoSEQ multiplex PCR; TCRdb has only the in-frame clones, and not every one. Found here are millions of clones, 90% to 95% of them singletons; the top ten hold 0.39%. Worth noting for this clone: The antigen is unknown.

The clonotype was recovered from a man between 18 and 29 years old in good health. Some clones in this sample may be carry-over from other donors' samples. Source material: naive CD4+ T cells from PBMCs. Noted subset: CD45RA+ positively selected. The V call is TRBV5-1, the J call TRBJ2-5; 12 bases are a match to TRBD2. CDR3 protein: CASSLLATSGSQTQYF. The CDR3 nucleotides read TGCGCCAGCAGCTTGCTAGCGACTAGCGGGAGTCAGACCCAGTACTTC.